The 18 T cell receptor beta chains listed next were all sequenced from one sample in a study of blood T cell repertoires in COVID-19. Produced via immunoSEQ multiplex PCR; TCRdb's table is partial and in-frame only. This sample yields approximately 200,000 clones, of which more than 70% are seen a single time; over 7% belongs to the top ten. Sequenced: PBMCs or T cells enriched from blood (not recorded which). These receptors came from a woman in her twenties or thirties who had recovered from COVID-19.

The rearrangement links TRBV6-2 or TRBV6-3 to TRBJ2-1; 13 bases line up with TRBD2. V dropped 6 bases and J dropped 8; count of bases not matched to a gene: 7. The length of the CDR3 is 15 residues. The germline gives CDR1 MNHEY, CDR2 SVGEGT. The CDR3 sequence: CASSPGLAGTYEQFF. The DNA for the CDR3 is TGTGCCAGCAGCCCGGGACTAGCGGGAACCTATGAGCAGTTCTTC.

This chain connects TRBV3-1 (or the pseudogene TRBV3-2) to TRBJ2-7; TRBD2 agrees at 9 bases. Losses at the gene ends were 1 base for V and 6 bases for J; bases not matched to a gene: 13. The CDR3 has 17 residues. From germline, CDR1 is LGHDT and CDR2 YNNKEL (reference sequence). The CDR3 region has the DNA TGTGCCAGCAGCCAAGGGGGTCTAAGCGGGAGGTTACTCGAGCAGTACTTC. Amino acid sequence: CASSQGGLSGRLLEQYF.

The rearrangement joins TRBV4-1 to TRBJ2-2, with D perhaps matching TRBD2 (7 bases). The CDR3 is made up of 16 amino acids. CDR1 and CDR2 from the germline V gene are MGHRA and YSYEKL. The V end was cut by 0 bases, the J end by 7 bases, with 15 bases between. The CDR3 nucleotides read TGCGCCAGCAGCCAAGAAGGCCGGGGGGCGGACGGGGAGCTGTTTTTT. It encodes CASSQEGRGADGELFF.

V and J are TRBV28 and TRBJ1-2; D uncertain. The CDR3 extends over 14 amino acids. From germline, CDR1 is MDHEN and CDR2 SYDVKM. V was shortened by 6 bases and J by 5 bases, with 16 bases between the two germline ends. DNA for the CDR3: TGTGCCAGCAGACCAGTCGGGAATATTTATGGCTACACCTTC. It specifies CASRPVGNIYGYTF.

The V and J genes are TRBV29-1 and TRBJ1-1, with D possibly TRBD1 on 5 matching bases. CDR3 length: 13 residues. Trimming stripped 4 bases from V and 4 bases from J, with 13 bases between. Germline CDR1 is SQVTM and CDR2 is ANQGSEA. CDR3 bases: TGCAGCGTTGTGGGAGGGGAGGGCACTGAAGCTTTCTTT. Protein: CSVVGGEGTEAFF.

The chain recombines TRBV28 with TRBJ1-6; the match to TRBD1 covers 8 bases. Losses at the gene ends were 3 bases for V and 7 bases for J; bases not matched to a gene: 5. This CDR3 has 15 residues. Germline V lookup: CDR1 MDHEN, CDR2 SYDVKM. The DNA for the CDR3 is TGTGCCAGCAGTTTTTCAGGGGGCGTAAATTCACCCCTCCACTTT. The encoded protein is CASSFSGGVNSPLHF.

In nucleotides, the CDR3 is TGTGCCAGCAGTCCGGGACAGGAGTATGGCTACACCTTC. Protein sequence: CASSPGQEYGYTF. This rearrangement joins TRBV6-5 to TRBJ1-2; TRBD1 matches 8 bases. V lost 5 bases and J lost 5; bases outside the gene matches: 4. This CDR3 region has 13 residues. Per germline, CDR1 MNHEY and CDR2 SVGAGI.

The chain employs TRBV11-2 and TRBJ1-3; TRBD1 matches 10 bases. The CDR3 length is 19 residues. Trimming at V came to 5 bases and at J to 3 bases, leaving 16 bases not matched to a gene. Germline CDR1 is SGHAT and CDR2 is FQNNGV. The chain's CDR3 is CASSMVPGQGVGNGNTIYF. The DNA for the CDR3 is TGTGCCAGCAGCATGGTCCCCGGACAGGGGGTGGGTAATGGAAACACCATATATTTT.

The J gene is TRBJ2-7, the V gene TRBV5-6; TRBD2 might be the D (6 bases). CDR1 and CDR2 (germline): SGHDT, YYEEEE. V was shortened by 7 bases and J by 1 base, with 18 bases between the two germline ends. The CDR3 is 15 residues long. CDR3 DNA sequence: TGTGCCAGCGGATTAGGGACTTTCTCATCCTACGAGCAGTACTTC. It yields the protein CASGLGTFSSYEQYF. The complete variable domain, with remaining parts taken from reference TRBV5-6 and TRBJ2-7, reads DAGVTQSPTHLIKTRGQQVTLRCSPKSGHDTVSWYQQALGQGPQFIFQYYEEEERQRGNFPDRFSGHQFPNYSSELNVNALLLGDSALYLCASGLGTFSSYEQYFGPGTRLTVT.

The rearrangement links TRBV14 to TRBJ2-2; weak D call: TRBD1 (6 bases). CDR1 SGHDN and CDR2 FVKESK come from the germline V gene. The V end was cut by 3 bases, the J end by 8 bases, with 10 bases between. The CDR3 totals 13 residues. The CDR3 DNA reads TGTGCCAGCAGCCAGGGGGCCGCGGGGGAGCTGTTTTTT. It is translated as CASSQGAAGELFF. The variable domain in full, with the rest retrieved from reference TRBV14 and TRBJ2-2, is EAGVTQFPSHSVIEKGQTVTLRCDPISGHDNLYWYRRVMGKEIKFLLHFVKESKQDESGMPNNRFLAERTGGTYSTLKVQPAELEDSGVYFCASSQGAAGELFFGEGSRLTVL.

The chain combines TRBV6-5 with TRBJ2-3; perhaps TRBD2 as D (6 bases). This CDR3 is 13 amino acids long. The V end lost 10 bases, the J end lost 6 bases, and 17 bases lay between the germline ends. CDR1 is MNHEY and CDR2 is SVGAGI in the germline V gene. CDR3: CATKKEGTDTQYF. The CDR3 bases are TGTGCCACCAAAAAGGAGGGAACGGATACGCAGTATTTT.

This chain uses TRBV13 with TRBJ1-3; D unclear. CDR3 size: 14 residues. With 3 bases removed from V and 2 bases from J, the gap between germline ends came to 8 bases. Per germline, CDR1 PRHDT and CDR2 FYEKMQ (reference sequence). The DNA of the CDR3 is TGTGCCAGCAGCTTCGGGAGACCTGGAAACACCATATATTTT. Encoded protein: CASSFGRPGNTIYF. The full variable domain, with the rest looked up from reference TRBV13 and TRBJ1-3, is AAGVIQSPRHLIKEKRETATLKCYPIPRHDTVYWYQQGPGQDPQFLISFYEKMQSDKGSIPDRFSAQQFSDYHSELNMSSLELGDSALYFCASSFGRPGNTIYFGEGSWLTVV.

This rearrangement joins TRBV3-1 (or the pseudogene TRBV3-2) to TRBJ2-3; TRBD1 might be the D (6 bases). Trimming took 0 bases from V and 2 from J, leaving 15 bases between them. The CDR3 contains 17 residues. Germline CDR1 and CDR2: LGHDT and YNNKEL (reference sequence). The CDR3 region is CASSQDRGRGYTDTQYF. The CDR3 coding sequence is TGTGCCAGCAGCCAAGATCGGGGCAGGGGATACACAGATACGCAGTATTTT.

The chain employs TRBV6-6 and TRBJ1-5, with D maybe TRBD1 (5 bases). Trimming stripped 4 bases from V and 1 base from J, with 11 bases between. CDR1 is MNHNY and CDR2 is SVGAGI in the germline V gene (reference sequence). This CDR3 comprises 15 residues. The CDR3 protein is CASSWVGPSNQPQHF. CDR3 bases: TGTGCCAGCAGTTGGGTGGGGCCCAGCAATCAGCCCCAGCATTTT.

The V gene is TRBV27, the J gene TRBJ2-7; 10 positions agree with TRBD2. The CDR3 has 16 residues. Germline V gene lookup returns CDR1 MNHEY and CDR2 SMNVEV (reference sequence). V shed 7 bases, J shed 3 bases, and the junction held 12 bases outside the gene matches. This CDR3 reads CASTSPGASGSYEQYF. Here the CDR3 DNA reads TGTGCCAGCACCAGTCCCGGGGCTAGCGGGAGCTACGAGCAGTACTTC.

The chain carries TRBV28 and TRBJ1-1, with 8 positions matching TRBD1. CDR1 MDHEN and CDR2 SYDVKM come from the germline V gene. Trimming at V came to 8 bases and at J to 5 bases, leaving 4 bases not matched to a gene. This CDR3 is 12 amino acids long. Written as DNA, the CDR3 is TGTGCCAGCGCAGGGGGCGGAACTGAAGCTTTCTTT. Encoded protein: CASAGGGTEAFF.

The V and J genes are TRBV28 and TRBJ2-7, with TRBD2 matching over 13 bases. The CDR3 contains 16 residues. Germline V gene data show CDR1 as MDHEN and CDR2 as SYDVKM. With V trimmed by 2 bases and J by 3 bases, 4 bases remained unmatched. DNA for the CDR3: TGTGCCAGCAGTTTAGCCGGGACTAGCGGGAACTACGAGCAGTACTTC. Translation: CASSLAGTSGNYEQYF.

The J gene is TRBJ2-3, the V gene TRBV4-2; D perhaps matches TRBD2 (8 bases). The CDR3 contains 17 residues. Per germline, CDR1 LGHNA and CDR2 YNFKEQ. Trimming removed 1 base at V and 3 bases at J, with 17 bases between. The CDR3 DNA follows: TGTGCCAGCAGCCAAGGGGACAGCGGGAGAGGGACAGATACGCAGTATTTT. The encoded protein is CASSQGDSGRGTDTQYF.